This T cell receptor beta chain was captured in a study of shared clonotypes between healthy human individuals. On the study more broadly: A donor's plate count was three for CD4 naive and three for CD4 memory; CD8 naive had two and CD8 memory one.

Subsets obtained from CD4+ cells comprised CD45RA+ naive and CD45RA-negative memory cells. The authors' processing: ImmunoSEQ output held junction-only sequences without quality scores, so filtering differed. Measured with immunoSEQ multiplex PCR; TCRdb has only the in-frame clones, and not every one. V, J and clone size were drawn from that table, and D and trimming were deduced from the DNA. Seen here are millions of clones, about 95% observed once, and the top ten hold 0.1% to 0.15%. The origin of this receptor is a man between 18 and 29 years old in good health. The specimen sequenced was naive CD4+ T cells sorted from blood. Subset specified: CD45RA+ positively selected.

The CDR3 loop reads CASSPLTGTGLGELFF. The CDR3 DNA reads as TGTGCCAGCTCACCGTTAACCGGGACAGGGCTCGGGGAGCTGTTTTTT. The chain combines TRBV18 with TRBJ2-2; 9 nucleotides match TRBD1. The CDR3 runs to 16 residues. The germline CDR1 and CDR2 sequences are KGHSH and LQKENI. J lost 7 bases, V lost 3 bases, and 9 bases had no gene match.